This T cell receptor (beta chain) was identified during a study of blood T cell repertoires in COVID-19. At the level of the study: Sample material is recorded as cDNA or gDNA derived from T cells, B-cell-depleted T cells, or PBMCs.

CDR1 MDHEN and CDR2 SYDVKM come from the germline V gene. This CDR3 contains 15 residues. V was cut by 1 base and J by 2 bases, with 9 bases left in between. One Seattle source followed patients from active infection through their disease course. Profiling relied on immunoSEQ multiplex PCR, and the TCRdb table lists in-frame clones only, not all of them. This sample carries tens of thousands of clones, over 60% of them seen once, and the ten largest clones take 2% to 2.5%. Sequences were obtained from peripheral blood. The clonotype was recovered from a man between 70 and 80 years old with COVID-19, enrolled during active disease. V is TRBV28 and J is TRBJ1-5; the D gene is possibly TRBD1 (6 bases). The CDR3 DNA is TGTGCCAGCAGTTTATTAGCAGGGGGCAATCAGCCCCAGCATTTT. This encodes CASSLLAGGNQPQHF.